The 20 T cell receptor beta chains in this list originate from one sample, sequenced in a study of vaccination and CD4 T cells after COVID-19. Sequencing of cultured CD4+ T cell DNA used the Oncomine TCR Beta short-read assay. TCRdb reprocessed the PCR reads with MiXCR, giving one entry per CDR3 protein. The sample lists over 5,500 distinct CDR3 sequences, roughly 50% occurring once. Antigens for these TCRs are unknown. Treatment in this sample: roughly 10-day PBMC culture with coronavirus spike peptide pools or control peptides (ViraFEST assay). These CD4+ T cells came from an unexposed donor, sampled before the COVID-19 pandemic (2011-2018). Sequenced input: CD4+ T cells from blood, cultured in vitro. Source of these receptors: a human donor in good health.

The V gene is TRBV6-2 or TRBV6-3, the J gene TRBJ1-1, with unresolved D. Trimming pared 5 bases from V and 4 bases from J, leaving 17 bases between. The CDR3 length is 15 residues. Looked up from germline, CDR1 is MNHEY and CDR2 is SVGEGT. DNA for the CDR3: TGTGCCAGCAGTCCGAGGACTTGGGTTGGCACTGAAGCTTTCTTT. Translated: CASSPRTWVGTEAFF.

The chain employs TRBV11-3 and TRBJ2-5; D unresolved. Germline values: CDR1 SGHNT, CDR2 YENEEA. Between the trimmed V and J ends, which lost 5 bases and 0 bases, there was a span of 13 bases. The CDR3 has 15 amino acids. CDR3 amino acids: CASSPGRPYQETQYF. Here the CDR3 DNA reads TGTGCCAGCAGCCCGGGTAGGCCGTACCAAGAGACCCAGTACTTC.

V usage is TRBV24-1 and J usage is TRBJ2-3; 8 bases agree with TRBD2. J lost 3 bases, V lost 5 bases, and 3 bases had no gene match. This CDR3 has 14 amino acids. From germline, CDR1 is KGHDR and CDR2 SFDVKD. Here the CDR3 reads CATSAGTRTDTQYF. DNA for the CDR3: TGTGCCACCAGTGCGGGGACTAGGACAGATACGCAGTATTTT.

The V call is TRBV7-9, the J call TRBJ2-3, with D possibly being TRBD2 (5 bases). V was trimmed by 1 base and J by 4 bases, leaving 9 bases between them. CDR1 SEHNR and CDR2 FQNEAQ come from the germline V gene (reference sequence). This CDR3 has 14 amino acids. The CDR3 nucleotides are TGTGCCAGCAGCTTAGGCCTAGCTGCAGATACGCAGTATTTT. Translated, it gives CASSLGLAADTQYF.

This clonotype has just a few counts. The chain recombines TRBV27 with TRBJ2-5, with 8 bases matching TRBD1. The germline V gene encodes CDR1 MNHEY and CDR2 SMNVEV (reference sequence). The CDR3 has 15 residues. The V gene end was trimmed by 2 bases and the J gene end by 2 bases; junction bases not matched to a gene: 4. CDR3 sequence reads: CASSLIYRGQETQYF. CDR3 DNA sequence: TGTGCCAGCAGTTTAATCTACAGGGGGCAAGAGACCCAGTACTTC.

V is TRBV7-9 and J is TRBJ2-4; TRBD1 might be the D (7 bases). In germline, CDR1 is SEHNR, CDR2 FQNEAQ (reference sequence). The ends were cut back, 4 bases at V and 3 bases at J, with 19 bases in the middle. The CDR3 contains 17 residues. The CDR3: CASSSRVAGGGKNIQYF. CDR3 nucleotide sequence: TGTGCCAGCAGCTCTAGGGTGGCAGGGGGAGGCAAAAACATTCAGTACTTC.

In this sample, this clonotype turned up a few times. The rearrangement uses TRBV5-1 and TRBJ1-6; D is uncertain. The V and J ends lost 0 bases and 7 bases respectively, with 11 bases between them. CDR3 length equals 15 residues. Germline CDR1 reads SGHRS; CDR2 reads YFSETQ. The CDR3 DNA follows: TGCGCCAGCAGCTTGGAGACACCTCACAATTCACCCCTCCACTTT. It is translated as CASSLETPHNSPLHF.

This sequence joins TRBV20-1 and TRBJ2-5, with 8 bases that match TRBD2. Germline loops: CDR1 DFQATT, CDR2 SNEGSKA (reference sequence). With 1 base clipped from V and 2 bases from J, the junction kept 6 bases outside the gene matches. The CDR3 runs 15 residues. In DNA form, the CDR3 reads TGCAGTGCTAGAGTCGAGCGGGGGACACAAGAGACCCAGTACTTC. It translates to CSARVERGTQETQYF.

Written as DNA, the CDR3 is TGTGCCAGCAGTCCCGACCGGCAGATTTCCAATCAGCCCCAGCATTTT. Its translation is CASSPDRQISNQPQHF. The chain joins TRBV28 to TRBJ1-5; D is unresolved. Germline V gene sequence: CDR1 MDHEN, CDR2 SYDVKM. CDR3 length: 16 amino acids. Between the trimmed V and J ends, which lost 5 bases and 3 bases, there was a span of 17 bases.

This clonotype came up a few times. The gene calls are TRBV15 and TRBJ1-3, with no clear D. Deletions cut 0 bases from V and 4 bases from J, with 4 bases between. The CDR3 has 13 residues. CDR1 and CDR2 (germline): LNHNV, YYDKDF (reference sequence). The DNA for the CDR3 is TGTGCCACCAGCAGAGATCGGGGAAACACCATATATTTT. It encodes CATSRDRGNTIYF.

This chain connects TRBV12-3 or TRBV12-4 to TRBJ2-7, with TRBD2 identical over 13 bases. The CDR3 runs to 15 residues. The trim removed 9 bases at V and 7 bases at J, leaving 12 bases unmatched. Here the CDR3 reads CASGGSGLAGSEQYF. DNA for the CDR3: TGTGCCAGTGGGGGGTCGGGACTAGCGGGGAGTGAGCAGTACTTC.

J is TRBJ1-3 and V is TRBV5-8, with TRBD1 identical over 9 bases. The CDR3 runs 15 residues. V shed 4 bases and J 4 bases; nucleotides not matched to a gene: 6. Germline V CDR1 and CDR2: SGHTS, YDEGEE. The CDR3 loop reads CASSATGGRGNTIYF. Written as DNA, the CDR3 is TGTGCCAGCAGCGCAACAGGGGGCAGAGGAAACACCATATATTTT.

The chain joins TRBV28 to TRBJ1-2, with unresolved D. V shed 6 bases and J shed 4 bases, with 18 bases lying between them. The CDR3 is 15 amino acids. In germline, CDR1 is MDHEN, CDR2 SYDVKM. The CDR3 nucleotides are TGTGCCAGCAGATCACCCACCGAGACACTCTATGGCTACACCTTC. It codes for CASRSPTETLYGYTF.

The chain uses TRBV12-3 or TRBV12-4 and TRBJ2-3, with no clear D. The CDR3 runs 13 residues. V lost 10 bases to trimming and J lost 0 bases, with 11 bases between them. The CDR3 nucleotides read TGTGCCACCGACCGGTTGAGCACAGATACGCAGTATTTT. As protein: CATDRLSTDTQYF.

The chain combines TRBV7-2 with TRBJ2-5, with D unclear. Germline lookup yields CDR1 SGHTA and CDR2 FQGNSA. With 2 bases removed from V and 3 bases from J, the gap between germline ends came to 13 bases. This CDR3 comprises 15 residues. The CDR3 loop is CASSLRSQPKETQYF. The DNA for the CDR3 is TGTGCCAGCAGCTTACGGTCTCAGCCCAAAGAGACCCAGTACTTC.

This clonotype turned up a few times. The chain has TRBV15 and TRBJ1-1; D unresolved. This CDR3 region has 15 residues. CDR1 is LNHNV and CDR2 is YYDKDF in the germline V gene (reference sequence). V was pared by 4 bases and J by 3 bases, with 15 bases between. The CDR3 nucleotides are TGTGCCACCAGCATTTGGAACCTCGTAGACACTGAAGCTTTCTTT. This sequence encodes CATSIWNLVDTEAFF.

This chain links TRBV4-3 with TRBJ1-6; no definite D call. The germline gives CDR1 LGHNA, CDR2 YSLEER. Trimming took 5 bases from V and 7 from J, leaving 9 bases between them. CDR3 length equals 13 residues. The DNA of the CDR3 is TGCGCCAGCAGCAAGGTTGCAAATTCACCCCTCCACTTT. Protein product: CASSKVANSPLHF.

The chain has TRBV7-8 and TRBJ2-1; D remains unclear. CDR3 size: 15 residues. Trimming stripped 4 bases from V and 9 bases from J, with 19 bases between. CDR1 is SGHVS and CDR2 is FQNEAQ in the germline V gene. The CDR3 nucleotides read TGTGCCAGCAGCTCCACCCCGCGTCAGGATAGTGAGCAGTTCTTC. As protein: CASSSTPRQDSEQFF.

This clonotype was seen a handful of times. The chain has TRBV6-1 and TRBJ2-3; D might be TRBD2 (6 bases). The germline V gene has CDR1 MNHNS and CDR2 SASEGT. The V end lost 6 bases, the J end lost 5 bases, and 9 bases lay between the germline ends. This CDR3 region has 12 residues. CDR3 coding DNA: TGTGCCAGCAGGCAGGGAGGAGATACGCAGTATTTT. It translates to CASRQGGDTQYF.

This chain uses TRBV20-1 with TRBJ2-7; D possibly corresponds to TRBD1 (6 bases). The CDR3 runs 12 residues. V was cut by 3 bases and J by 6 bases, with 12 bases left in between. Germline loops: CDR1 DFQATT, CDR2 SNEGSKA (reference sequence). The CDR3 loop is CSARITGSEQYF. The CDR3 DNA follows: TGCAGTGCTAGGATTACAGGGAGCGAGCAGTACTTC.